This T cell receptor beta chain is drawn from a study of cytomegalovirus exposure and HLA in healthy donors. V gave up 2 bases and J gave up 6 bases, with 12 bases separating them. Germline V gives CDR1 SGHRS, CDR2 YFSETQ. This CDR3 is built from 13 residues. Whereas donors were nominally healthy upon sampling, unrecorded immune exposures were probable. PCR involved 60 Vbeta and 13 Jbeta primers. Using immunoSEQ multiplex PCR, the repertoire was profiled, and TCRdb retains in-frame clones only, with some absent. The sample totals 200,000 or so clones. The sample comprised PBMCs. The chain recombines TRBV5-1 with TRBJ2-7; D is ambiguous. The receptor was isolated from a girl aged 2-9 years in good health and CMV-seropositive. The CDR3 nucleotides are TGCGCCAGCAGCTTTACAGTTTTAGGCGAGCAGTACTTC. This gives the protein CASSFTVLGEQYF.